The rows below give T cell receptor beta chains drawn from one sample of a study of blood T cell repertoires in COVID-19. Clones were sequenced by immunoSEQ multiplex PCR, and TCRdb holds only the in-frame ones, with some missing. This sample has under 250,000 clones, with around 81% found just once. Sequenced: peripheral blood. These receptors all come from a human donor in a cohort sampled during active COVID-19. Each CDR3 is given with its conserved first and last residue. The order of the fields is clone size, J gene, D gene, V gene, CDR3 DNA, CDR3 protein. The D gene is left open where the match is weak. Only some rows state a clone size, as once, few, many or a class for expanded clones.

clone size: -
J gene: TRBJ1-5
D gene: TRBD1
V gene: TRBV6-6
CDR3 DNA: TGTGCCAGCCGGGACAGGGGGCATTTGGGCAATCAGCCCCAGCATTTT
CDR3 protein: CASRDRGHLGNQPQHF

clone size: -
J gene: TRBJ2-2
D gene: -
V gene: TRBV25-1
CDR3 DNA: TGTGCCAGCAGTGTAGCGAACACCGGGGAGCTGTTTTTT
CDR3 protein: CASSVANTGELFF

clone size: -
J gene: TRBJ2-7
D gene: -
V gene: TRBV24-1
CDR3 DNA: TGTGCCACCAGTAACGGGGGCTACGAGCAGTACTTC
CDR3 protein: CATSNGGYEQYF

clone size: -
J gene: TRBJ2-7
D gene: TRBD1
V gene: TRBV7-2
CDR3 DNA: TGTGCCAGCAGGCTACCGGGACAGGGGGTTGACGAGCAGTACTTC
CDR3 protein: CASRLPGQGVDEQYF

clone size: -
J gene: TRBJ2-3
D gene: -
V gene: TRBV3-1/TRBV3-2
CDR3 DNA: TGTGCCAGCAGCCCAGATCAGGGTCGGAGACCAGATACGCAGTATTTT
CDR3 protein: CASSPDQGRRPDTQYF

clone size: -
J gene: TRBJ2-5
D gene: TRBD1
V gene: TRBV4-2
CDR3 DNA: TGTGCCAGCAGCCGGAGGACAGGGGAAGAGACCCAGTACTTC
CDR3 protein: CASSRRTGEETQYF

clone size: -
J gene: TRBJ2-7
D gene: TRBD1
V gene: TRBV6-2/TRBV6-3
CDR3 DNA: TGTGCCAGCAGTTACCGGACAGGGTCCGAGCAGTACTTC
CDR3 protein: CASSYRTGSEQYF

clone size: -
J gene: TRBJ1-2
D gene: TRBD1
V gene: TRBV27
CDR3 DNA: TGTGCCAGCAGTCAACCGGGACAGGGGGCGAGCTATGGCTACACCTTC
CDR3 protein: CASSQPGQGASYGYTF

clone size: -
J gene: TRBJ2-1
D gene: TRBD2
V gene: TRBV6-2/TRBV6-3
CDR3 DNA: TGTGCCAGCAGCCATAAGGGACTAGAATCCTACAATGAGCAGTTCTTC
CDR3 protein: CASSHKGLESYNEQFF

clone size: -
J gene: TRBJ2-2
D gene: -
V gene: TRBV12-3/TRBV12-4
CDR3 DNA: TGTGCCAATTCGAATGAGGCCGGGGAGCTGTTTTTT
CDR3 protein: CANSNEAGELFF

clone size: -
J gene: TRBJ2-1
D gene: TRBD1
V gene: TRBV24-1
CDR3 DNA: TGTGCCACCAGTACCGGGACAGGGGACAATGAGCAGTTCTTC
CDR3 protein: CATSTGTGDNEQFF

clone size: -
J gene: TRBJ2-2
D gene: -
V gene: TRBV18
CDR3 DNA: TGTGCCAGCTCACCCGACACCGGGGAGCTGTTTTTT
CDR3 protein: CASSPDTGELFF

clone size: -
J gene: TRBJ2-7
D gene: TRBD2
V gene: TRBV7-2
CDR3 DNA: TGTGCCAGCAGCGCCTACAGGGCTAGCGGGAGGAACGAGCAGTACTTC
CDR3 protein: CASSAYRASGRNEQYF

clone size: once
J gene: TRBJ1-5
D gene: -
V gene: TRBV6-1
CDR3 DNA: TGTGCCAGCAGTGAAATGGGCCAGCCCCAGCATTTT
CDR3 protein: CASSEMGQPQHF

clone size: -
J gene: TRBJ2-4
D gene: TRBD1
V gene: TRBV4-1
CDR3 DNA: TGCGCCAGCAGCCCCGTCAGGGACAGCGAGAACATTCAGTACTTC
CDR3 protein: CASSPVRDSENIQYF

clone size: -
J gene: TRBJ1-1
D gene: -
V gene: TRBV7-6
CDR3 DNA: TGTGCCAGCAGCTTAAATTCGATACAGAACACTGAAGCTTTCTTT
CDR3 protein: CASSLNSIQNTEAFF

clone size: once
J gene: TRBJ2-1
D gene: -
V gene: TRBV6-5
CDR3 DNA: TGTGCCAGCAGTTCACGGGTCTACAATGAGCAGTTCTTC
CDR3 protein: CASSSRVYNEQFF

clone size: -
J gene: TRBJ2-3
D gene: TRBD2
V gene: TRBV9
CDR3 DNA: TGTGCCAGCAGCGGAGGACTAGCGGGGGATTATAGCACAGATACGCAGTATTTT
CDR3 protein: CASSGGLAGDYSTDTQYF

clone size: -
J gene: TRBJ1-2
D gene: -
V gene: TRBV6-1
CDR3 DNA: TGTGCCAGCAGTGATTATGGGGAGGGAGTGTATGGCTACACCTTC
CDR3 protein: CASSDYGEGVYGYTF

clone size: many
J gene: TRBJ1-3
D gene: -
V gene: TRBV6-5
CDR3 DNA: TGTGCCAGCAGCACTAATCGGGTGTCTGGAAACACCATATATTTT
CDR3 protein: CASSTNRVSGNTIYF

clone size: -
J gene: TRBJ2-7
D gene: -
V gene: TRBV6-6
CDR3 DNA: TGTGCCAGCAGTTACTTCGAGGACATTTACGAGCAGTACTTC
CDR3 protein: CASSYFEDIYEQYF

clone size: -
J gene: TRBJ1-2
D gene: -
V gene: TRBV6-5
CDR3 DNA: TGTGCCAGCGGCCTGGACACAAGTGGGTATGGCTACACCTTC
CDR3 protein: CASGLDTSGYGYTF

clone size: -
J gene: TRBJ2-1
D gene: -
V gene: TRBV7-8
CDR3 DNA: TGTGCCAGCAGCTTAGTGCCGAGCTCCTACAATGAGCAGTTCTTC
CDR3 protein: CASSLVPSSYNEQFF

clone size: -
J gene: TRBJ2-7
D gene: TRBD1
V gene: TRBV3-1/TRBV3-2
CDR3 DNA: TGTGCCAGCAGCCCACTGGGGACAGTCTCCTACGAGCAGTACTTC
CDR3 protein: CASSPLGTVSYEQYF

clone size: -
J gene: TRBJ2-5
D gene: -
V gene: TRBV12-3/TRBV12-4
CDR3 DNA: TGTGCCAGCAGTTTGAGCTCCCGAGAGACCCAGTACTTC
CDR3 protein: CASSLSSRETQYF

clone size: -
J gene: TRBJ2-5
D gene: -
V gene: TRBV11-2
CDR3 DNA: TGTGCCAGCAGCTTAATAGGGGTCCTATCGCAAGAGACCCAGTACTTC
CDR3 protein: CASSLIGVLSQETQYF

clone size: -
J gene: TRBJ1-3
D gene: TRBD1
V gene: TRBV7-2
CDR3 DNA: TGTGCCAGCAGCCTGGACAGGACGTCTGGAAACACCATATATTTT
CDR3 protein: CASSLDRTSGNTIYF

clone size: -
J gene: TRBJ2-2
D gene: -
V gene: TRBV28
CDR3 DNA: TGTGCCAGCAGATCGACCCCCCAGGGGCAGAACACCGGGGAGCTGTTTTTT
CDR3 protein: CASRSTPQGQNTGELFF

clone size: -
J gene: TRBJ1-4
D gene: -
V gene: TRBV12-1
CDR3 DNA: TGTGCCAGCAGCCTACAGACAGGGGGCGGCGGTGCAACTAATGAAAAACTGTTTTTT
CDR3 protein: CASSLQTGGGGATNEKLFF

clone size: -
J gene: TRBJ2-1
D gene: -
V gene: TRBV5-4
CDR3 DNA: TGTGCCAGCAGCGATCTGCGGAATGAGCAGTTCTTC
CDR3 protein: CASSDLRNEQFF

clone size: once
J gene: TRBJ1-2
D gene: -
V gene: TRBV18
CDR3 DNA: TGTGCCAGCTCACCAGAACAGGACAGTGGCTACACCTTC
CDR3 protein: CASSPEQDSGYTF

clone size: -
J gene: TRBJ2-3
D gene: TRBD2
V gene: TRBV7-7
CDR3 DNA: TGTGCTAGCAGCTTAGCGGGGGCAGGGGGTAGCACAGATACGCAGTATTTT
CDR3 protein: CASSLAGAGGSTDTQYF

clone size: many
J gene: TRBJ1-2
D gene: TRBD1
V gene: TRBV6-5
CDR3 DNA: TGTGCCAGCAGGGACAGGTTCTATGGCTACACCTTC
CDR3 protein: CASRDRFYGYTF

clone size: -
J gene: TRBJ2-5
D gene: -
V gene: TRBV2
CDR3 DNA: TGTGCCAGCAGCGGATTGGGCTGGAAGATCGGAGAGACCCAGTACTTC
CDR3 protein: CASSGLGWKIGETQYF

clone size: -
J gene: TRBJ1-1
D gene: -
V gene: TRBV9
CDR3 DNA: TGTGCCAGCAGCGTAGCCCTCAGGGGTGAAGCTTTCTTT
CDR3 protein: CASSVALRGEAFF

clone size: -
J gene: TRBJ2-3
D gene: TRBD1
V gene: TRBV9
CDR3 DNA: TGTGCCAGCAGAGAAGGACAGGGGGGGCTCACAGATACGCAGTATTTT
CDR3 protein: CASREGQGGLTDTQYF

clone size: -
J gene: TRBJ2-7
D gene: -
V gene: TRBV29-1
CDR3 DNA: TGCAGCGTCCGGACAGACTCCTACGAGCAGTACTTC
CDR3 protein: CSVRTDSYEQYF

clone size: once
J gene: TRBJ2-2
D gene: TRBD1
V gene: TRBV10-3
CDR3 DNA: TGTGCCATCAACGGACAGGGGGCTGGCGGGGAGCTGTTTTTT
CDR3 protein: CAINGQGAGGELFF

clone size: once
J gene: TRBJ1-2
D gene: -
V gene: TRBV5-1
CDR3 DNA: TGCGCCAGCAGCACCGGACAGAGCTATGGCTACACCTTC
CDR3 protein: CASSTGQSYGYTF

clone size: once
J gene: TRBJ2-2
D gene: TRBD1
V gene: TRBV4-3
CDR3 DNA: TGCGCCAGCAGCCAACTACAGGGGAGCACCGGGGAGCTGTTTTTT
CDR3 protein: CASSQLQGSTGELFF

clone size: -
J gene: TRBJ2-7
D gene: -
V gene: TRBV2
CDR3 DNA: TGTGCCAGCAGTGAAATACAGTCTTCCTACGAGCAGTACTTC
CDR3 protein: CASSEIQSSYEQYF